The 14 T cell receptor beta chains listed next were all sequenced from one sample in a study of T cell responses to AZD1222 COVID-19 vaccine. Using immunoSEQ multiplex PCR, the repertoire was profiled, and TCRdb retains in-frame clones only, with some absent. The sample lists 95,000 to 100,000 clones, approximately 84% occurring once. Sequenced here: peripheral blood, sampled 28 days after the second AZD1222 dose. These receptors were collected from an adult who received the AZD1222 COVID-19 vaccine.

This chain joins TRBV5-1 and TRBJ1-1, with D hard to call. Germline CDR1 and CDR2: SGHRS and YFSETQ. The CDR3 is 15 amino acids. Deletions cut 0 bases from V and 1 base from J, with 10 bases between. The CDR3: CASSLDLGRNTEAFF. The CDR3 DNA follows: TGCGCCAGCAGCTTGGATCTAGGTCGGAACACTGAAGCTTTCTTT.

This clone was seen only a few times. The rearrangement joins TRBV7-6 to TRBJ2-7, with 7 bases lining up with TRBD1. The V gene's germline CDR1 is SGHVS and CDR2 FNYEAQ. Trimming cost V 1 base and J 2 bases; bases outside gene matches: 14. The CDR3 has 18 residues. The CDR3 loop is CASSLDGSQGPVTYEQYF. In DNA, the CDR3 is TGTGCCAGCAGCTTAGATGGGTCACAGGGGCCGGTCACCTACGAGCAGTACTTC.

The chain combines TRBV7-9 with TRBJ1-1; TRBD1 aligns across 7 bases. The germline gives CDR1 SEHNR, CDR2 FQNEAQ (reference sequence). The CDR3 is 13 residues long. V dropped 6 bases and J dropped 5; count of bases not matched to a gene: 6. CDR3 nucleotides: TGTGCCAGCAGGGGGACAGAAGGGACTGAAGCTTTCTTT. This gives the protein CASRGTEGTEAFF.

The chain recombines TRBV7-8 with TRBJ2-7, with D tentatively TRBD1 (6 bases). V shed 5 bases and J shed 3 bases, with 14 bases lying between them. The CDR3 sequence is 14 residues long. Germline-derived CDR1 and CDR2 are SGHVS and FQNEAQ. CDR3: CASSRPGTNYEQYF. CDR3 coding DNA: TGTGCCAGCAGCAGACCGGGGACAAACTACGAGCAGTACTTC.

This clone showed up just a few times. CDR3 in amino acids: CASSDSSGSTQYF. The CDR3 DNA follows: TGCGCCAGCTCGGACTCATCCGGTAGTACGCAGTATTTT. The gene calls are TRBV5-1 and TRBJ2-3, with TRBD2 as a possible D gene (5 bases). The germline V gene encodes CDR1 SGHRS and CDR2 YFSETQ. Trimming removed 7 bases from V and 8 bases from J, with 17 bases in between. The CDR3 is made up of 13 amino acids.

This clone was detected only a few times. This rearrangement joins TRBV12-3 or TRBV12-4 to TRBJ2-3, with D unresolved. The V gene lost 3 bases and the J gene lost 0 bases, with 1 base spanning the gap. The CDR3 has 12 residues. CDR3 sequence (DNA): TGTGCCAGCAGTTTTAGCACAGATACGCAGTATTTT. Translating it yields CASSFSTDTQYF.

The J gene is TRBJ1-2, the V gene TRBV12-3 or TRBV12-4, with TRBD1 matching over 10 bases. The V and J ends lost 5 bases and 8 bases, in that order; junction bases with no gene match: 5. This CDR3 is 13 amino acids long. The CDR3: CASSPGTGVGYTF. DNA of the CDR3: TGTGCCAGCAGTCCCGGGACAGGGGTCGGCTACACCTTC.

The chain carries TRBV10-3 and TRBJ2-2, with TRBD2 matching 7 bases. Germline V gene lookup returns CDR1 ENHRY and CDR2 SYGVKD. This CDR3 has 14 residues. The CDR3 DNA reads as TGTGCTCATGGGTCGGCGGGGGACACCGGGGAGCTGTTTTTT. It codes for CAHGSAGDTGELFF.

This chain uses TRBV7-9 with TRBJ2-1; 7 positions agree with TRBD1. V dropped 10 bases and J dropped 5; count of bases not matched to a gene: 11. Germline-derived CDR1 and CDR2 are SEHNR and FQNEAQ (reference sequence). The CDR3 is made up of 14 amino acids. This CDR3 reads CATAPRQGHNEQFF. CDR3 nucleotide sequence: TGTGCCACGGCCCCCAGACAGGGTCACAATGAGCAGTTCTTC.

The rearrangement joins TRBV29-1 to TRBJ1-1; tentative D call: TRBD1 (5 bases). Germline CDR1 reads SQVTM; CDR2 reads ANQGSEA. Trimming stripped 2 bases from V and 10 bases from J, with 17 bases between. The length of the CDR3 is 13 residues. The CDR3 DNA is TGCAGCGTTGAATATAATTTGCAGGGCGGAGCTTTCTTT. It specifies CSVEYNLQGGAFF.

V gene TRBV27 combines with J gene TRBJ2-2; 10 bases agree with TRBD2. CDR1 and CDR2 (germline): MNHEY, SMNVEV (reference sequence). The V gene end was trimmed by 3 bases and the J gene end by 7 bases; junction bases not matched to a gene: 8. This CDR3 contains 16 residues. This CDR3 reads CASSLEPGLANGELFF. As DNA, the CDR3 is TGTGCCAGCAGTTTGGAGCCGGGACTAGCGAACGGGGAGCTGTTTTTT.

V is TRBV12-3 or TRBV12-4 and J is TRBJ2-5, with D unclear. The V gene lost 6 bases and the J gene lost 1 base, with 6 bases spanning the gap. The CDR3 is 12 amino acids. As DNA, the CDR3 is TGTGCCAGCAGCCCTACCCAAGAGACCCAGTACTTC. Its translation: CASSPTQETQYF.

The rearrangement uses TRBV19 and TRBJ1-6; unclear D gene. The V end was cut by 0 bases, the J end by 10 bases, with 13 bases between. The CDR3 spans 15 residues. Germline lookup yields CDR1 LNHDA and CDR2 SQIVND (reference sequence). For the CDR3, the DNA is TGTGCCAGTAGTATAGATCAGGCTGTGAGATCACCCCTCCACTTT. Encoded protein: CASSIDQAVRSPLHF.

The chain uses TRBV5-1 and TRBJ2-1, with TRBD2 matching 10 bases. Per the germline V gene, CDR1 is SGHRS and CDR2 is YFSETQ. The CDR3 has 17 residues. J was trimmed by 3 bases and V by 0 bases; bases with no gene match: 6. In DNA form, the CDR3 reads TGCGCCAGCAGCTTGGGAAATCTAGCGGGGGACTACAATGAGCAGTTCTTC. Protein: CASSLGNLAGDYNEQFF.